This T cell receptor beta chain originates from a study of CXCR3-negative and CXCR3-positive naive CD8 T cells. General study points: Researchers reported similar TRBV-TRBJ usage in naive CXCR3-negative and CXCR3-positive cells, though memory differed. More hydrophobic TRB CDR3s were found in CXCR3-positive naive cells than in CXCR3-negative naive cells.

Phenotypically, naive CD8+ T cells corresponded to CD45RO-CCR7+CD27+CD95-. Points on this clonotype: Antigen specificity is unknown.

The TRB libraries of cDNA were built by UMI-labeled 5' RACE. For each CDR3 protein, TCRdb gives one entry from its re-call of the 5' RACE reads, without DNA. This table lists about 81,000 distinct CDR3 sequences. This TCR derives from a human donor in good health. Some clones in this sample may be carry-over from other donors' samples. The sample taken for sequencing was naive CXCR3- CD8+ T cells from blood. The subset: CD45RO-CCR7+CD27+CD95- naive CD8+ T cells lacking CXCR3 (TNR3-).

The CDR3 reads CASSPRREGNEQYF. The chain joins TRBV7-9 to TRBJ2-7; TCRdb outputs TRBD2, but without DNA this stays unchecked. CDR3 length: 14 residues. Germline CDR1 SEHNR, CDR2 FQNEAQ (reference sequence).